One sample yielded the 28 T cell receptor beta chains listed below, sequenced in a study of blood T cell repertoires in COVID-19. Profiling relied on immunoSEQ multiplex PCR, and the TCRdb table lists in-frame clones only, not all of them. The data hold 63,000 or so clones, with roughly four fifths observed a single time. The sequencing input was peripheral blood. The receptor set was obtained from a human donor in a cohort sampled during active COVID-19.

This sequence joins TRBV21-1 and TRBJ2-1; the table's D call of TRBD1 was not tested on the DNA. TRBV21-1 is a pseudogene locus. The CDR3 consists of 15 residues. CDR3 protein: CASSKAQGIYNEQFF. The CDR3 nucleotides read TGTGCCAGCAGCAAAGCGCAGGGAATCTACAATGAGCAGTTCTTC.

In DNA form, the CDR3 reads TGTGCCAGCAGCCAAGAGCGGATAGGAGGGGGCTACACCTTC. Its protein is CASSQERIGGGYTF. The gene calls are TRBV14 and TRBJ1-2; D is unclear. The CDR3 length is 14 residues. With 0 bases removed from V and 8 bases from J, the gap between germline ends came to 13 bases. The germline V gene has CDR1 SGHDN and CDR2 FVKESK. Looking up the rest from reference TRBV14 and TRBJ1-2 gives the full variable domain: EAGVTQFPSHSVIEKGQTVTLRCDPISGHDNLYWYRRVMGKEIKFLLHFVKESKQDESGMPNNRFLAERTGGTYSTLKVQPAELEDSGVYFCASSQERIGGGYTFGSGTRLTVV.

The gene calls are TRBV9 and TRBJ2-1; maybe TRBD1 (6 bases). Germline V lookup: CDR1 SGDLS, CDR2 YYNGEE. Trimming took 6 bases from V and 0 from J, leaving 10 bases between them. The CDR3 covers 14 residues. This chain's CDR3 is CASTTGSSYNEQFF. CDR3 nucleotide sequence: TGTGCCAGCACCACAGGGAGCTCCTACAATGAGCAGTTCTTC.

The rearrangement links TRBV6-5 to TRBJ1-3; TRBD1 agrees at 7 bases. The V gene's germline CDR1 is MNHEY and CDR2 SVGAGI. This CDR3 comprises 15 residues. J was trimmed by 4 bases and V by 0 bases; bases with no gene match: 3. The CDR3 sequence: CASSYSDREGNTIYF. DNA for the CDR3: TGTGCCAGCAGTTACTCCGACAGGGAGGGAAACACCATATATTTT.

V usage is TRBV27 and J usage is TRBJ2-5, with D tentatively TRBD2 (5 bases). V was clipped by 8 bases and J by 5 bases, with 15 bases between them. The CDR3 is made up of 13 amino acids. Germline CDR1 reads MNHEY; CDR2 reads SMNVEV (reference sequence). The CDR3 spells CASRFLAGETQYF. As DNA, the CDR3 is TGTGCCAGCCGCTTCCTAGCTGGTGAGACCCAGTACTTC.

The CDR3 protein is CASSLAIPGTGALDTQYF. In DNA form, the CDR3 reads TGTGCCAGCAGCTTGGCGATCCCCGGGACAGGGGCGTTGGATACGCAGTATTTT. The rearrangement links TRBV5-4 to TRBJ2-3; 10 bases agree with TRBD1. This CDR3 contains 18 residues. The J segment lost 6 bases and the V segment lost 0 bases, leaving 13 bases of the junction unmatched. The germline CDR1 and CDR2 sequences are SGHNT and YYREEE (reference sequence).

V usage is TRBV3-1 (or the pseudogene TRBV3-2) and J usage is TRBJ1-5; perhaps TRBD1 as D (6 bases). The germline V and J ends were trimmed by 4 bases and 0 bases, with 10 bases remaining between them. The CDR3 contains 15 residues. Germline V gene lookup returns CDR1 LGHDT and CDR2 YNNKEL (reference sequence). The CDR3 region is CASSPTGYSNQPQHF. The CDR3 coding sequence is TGTGCCAGCAGCCCAACAGGGTATAGCAATCAGCCCCAGCATTTT.

This chain links TRBV6-5 with TRBJ2-7, with 13 bases matching TRBD2. The CDR3 is 14 residues long. The germline CDR1 and CDR2 sequences are MNHEY and SVGAGI. V was clipped by 6 bases and J by 4 bases; unmatched bases: 3. The CDR3 coding sequence is TGTGCCAGCAGACGGACTAGCGGGAGTTACGAGCAGTACTTC. Translating gives CASRRTSGSYEQYF.

The rearrangement links TRBV24-1 to TRBJ2-1, with TRBD2 identical over 11 bases. CDR1 is KGHDR and CDR2 is SFDVKD in the germline V gene. The V segment lost 2 bases and the J segment 6 bases; nucleotides outside the gene matches: 8. The CDR3 has 17 residues. The CDR3 spells CATSDSIAGGLGNEQFF. The DNA of the CDR3 is TGTGCCACCAGTGATTCAATAGCGGGAGGGCTGGGCAATGAGCAGTTCTTC.

This chain connects TRBV27 to TRBJ2-2; 13 bases line up with TRBD2. The CDR3 is made up of 16 amino acids. The V and J ends lost 5 bases and 6 bases, in that order; junction bases with no gene match: 6. The germline CDR1 and CDR2 sequences are MNHEY and SMNVEV (reference sequence). The CDR3 nucleotides are TGTGCCAGCAGTCCAAGGACTAGCGGGGGACCCGGGGAGCTGTTTTTT. Protein: CASSPRTSGGPGELFF.

This clone has just a few counts. This chain connects TRBV7-2 to TRBJ2-7; D is uncertain. Trimming took off 1 base at V and 2 bases at J, with 9 bases between the two ends. From germline, CDR1 is SGHTA and CDR2 FQGNSA. The CDR3 spans 14 residues. CDR3 sequence: CASSLGQITYEQYF. The CDR3 region has the DNA TGTGCCAGCAGCTTAGGGCAGATTACCTACGAGCAGTACTTC.

V usage is TRBV15 and J usage is TRBJ1-2, with 10 nucleotides matching TRBD1. Germline values: CDR1 LNHNV, CDR2 YYDKDF (reference sequence). The CDR3 consists of 16 residues. The junction had 9 bases not matched to a gene; V was cut back by 1 base and J by 7 bases. CDR3 residues: CATSRGGTGDQGGYTF. CDR3 in DNA: TGTGCCACCAGCAGAGGCGGGACAGGGGATCAGGGTGGCTACACCTTC.

V usage is TRBV7-2 and J usage is TRBJ2-5; D uncertain. The germline gives CDR1 SGHTA, CDR2 FQGNSA. The germline V and J ends were trimmed by 4 bases and 4 bases, with 16 bases remaining between them. The CDR3 spans 15 residues. The CDR3 sequence is CASSSTDLVGETQYF. The CDR3 nucleotides are TGTGCCAGCAGCTCGACCGACCTAGTTGGAGAGACCCAGTACTTC.

The chain links TRBV28 to TRBJ1-2; D ambiguous. The CDR3 covers 15 residues. Germline V lookup: CDR1 MDHEN, CDR2 SYDVKM. The V end lost 1 base, the J end lost 8 bases, and 17 bases lay between the germline ends. CDR3 in DNA: TGTGCCAGCAGTTTATTCGGCCCCAAAAGGGAGGGCTACACCTTC. Translated: CASSLFGPKREGYTF.

For the CDR3, the DNA is TGTGCCAGCAGCTTGGGACAGGGGAAATTCGTCCCCCTCCACTTT. It is translated as CASSLGQGKFVPLHF. V gene TRBV5-6 combines with J gene TRBJ1-6, with 8 positions matching TRBD1. The germline CDR1 and CDR2 sequences are SGHDT and YYEEEE. Losses at the gene ends were 0 bases for V and 13 bases for J; bases not matched to a gene: 9. This CDR3 region has 15 residues.

The genes are TRBV11-2 and TRBJ2-1, with D perhaps TRBD2 (5 bases). Per germline, CDR1 SGHAT and CDR2 FQNNGV. CDR3 size: 16 residues. The V gene lost 5 bases and the J gene lost 7 bases, with 21 bases spanning the gap. The DNA of the CDR3 is TGTGCCAGCAGCCCGCTTCGAGGGCCCACTTTGAATGAGCAGTTCTTC. Encoded protein: CASSPLRGPTLNEQFF.

The chain is built from TRBV10-3 and TRBJ2-3, with D possibly TRBD2 on 7 matching bases. Germline V gene data show CDR1 as ENHRY and CDR2 as SYGVKD. Trimming cost V 0 bases and J 0 bases, with 10 bases left between them. The CDR3 contains 16 residues. The CDR3 sequence: CAISESPGGSTDTQYF. The CDR3 DNA sequence: TGTGCCATCAGTGAGTCGCCGGGGGGCAGCACAGATACGCAGTATTTT.

V gene TRBV10-3 combines with J gene TRBJ1-2; TRBD1 agrees at 8 bases. CDR1 is ENHRY and CDR2 is SYGVKD in the germline V gene. The CDR3 consists of 14 residues. V gave up 3 bases and J gave up 6 bases; unmatched junction bases: 6. CDR3 sequence: CAISDWQGANGYTF. CDR3 in DNA: TGTGCCATCAGTGACTGGCAGGGGGCAAATGGCTACACCTTC.

This chain uses TRBV6-5 with TRBJ2-2; 9 bases are shared with TRBD2. CDR3 length: 15 amino acids. Germline V gene sequence: CDR1 MNHEY, CDR2 SVGAGI. The ends lost 4 bases at V and 7 bases at J; junction bases unmatched: 7. The CDR3 DNA sequence: TGTGCCAGCAGTTCACCGCGGGAGGGCGGCGGGGAGCTGTTTTTT. Protein sequence: CASSSPREGGGELFF.

The V gene is TRBV5-1, the J gene TRBJ1-1, with D unresolved. Germline lookup yields CDR1 SGHRS and CDR2 YFSETQ. The ends were cut back, 2 bases at V and 0 bases at J, with 8 bases in the middle. The CDR3 covers 14 residues. The CDR3 sequence is CASSLYSMNTEAFF. In DNA, the CDR3 is TGCGCCAGCAGCTTATACTCTATGAACACTGAAGCTTTCTTT.

The chain has TRBV19 and TRBJ1-2; no clear D. Trimming took 7 bases from V and 4 from J, leaving 10 bases between them. The CDR3 totals 12 residues. The germline gives CDR1 LNHDA, CDR2 SQIVND (reference sequence). DNA of the CDR3: TGTGCCAGTACCGCGGATCTCTATGGCTACACCTTC. Amino acid sequence: CASTADLYGYTF.

This chain links TRBV4-1 with TRBJ2-2; 7 bases are shared with TRBD1. The V gene's germline CDR1 is MGHRA and CDR2 YSYEKL. The CDR3 runs to 15 residues. V lost 0 bases to trimming and J lost 5 bases; unmatched junction nucleotides: 3. The CDR3 sequence is CASSQEVQGTGELFF. The CDR3 DNA is TGCGCCAGCAGCCAAGAGGTACAGGGGACCGGGGAGCTGTTTTTT.

J is TRBJ1-4 and V is TRBV21-1. TRBV21-1 is an annotated pseudogene. This CDR3 has 17 residues. CDR3 in DNA: TGTGCCAGCAGCAAACCTAACGCGGGACCAGGGTTGGGAAAACTGTTTTTT. It yields the protein CASSKPNAGPGLGKLFF.

The J gene is TRBJ1-5, the V gene TRBV19, with D perhaps matching TRBD1 (6 bases). Trimming removed 3 bases at V and 3 bases at J, with 9 bases between. Per the germline V gene, CDR1 is LNHDA and CDR2 is SQIVND (reference sequence). The CDR3 sequence is 14 residues long. The CDR3 nucleotides are TGTGCCAGTAGTATCGGGGGGGCCAATCAGCCCCAGCATTTT. This encodes CASSIGGANQPQHF.

This clone is a singleton in its sample. CDR3: CASRPPGATNEKLFF. The CDR3 nucleotides read TGTGCCAGCAGACCACCAGGGGCAACTAATGAAAAACTGTTTTTT. The V and J genes are TRBV6-5 and TRBJ1-4; a possible D gene is TRBD1 (6 bases). The germline gives CDR1 MNHEY, CDR2 SVGAGI. V lost 6 bases, J lost 0 bases, and 11 bases lay in between. The CDR3 extends over 15 amino acids.

The DNA for the CDR3 is TGCGCCAGCAGCCAAGATCTGACAGGGGGGAAACAGCCCCAGCATTTT. Protein: CASSQDLTGGKQPQHF. This chain joins TRBV4-1 and TRBJ1-5; 9 bases are shared with TRBD1. V shed 0 bases, J shed 7 bases, and the junction held 7 bases outside the gene matches. From germline, CDR1 is MGHRA and CDR2 YSYEKL. There are 16 residues in the CDR3.

The CDR3 nucleotides are TGTGCCAGCAGCCCCCGAAACCGACAGGGCGGGTACGAGCAGTACTTC. Its translation is CASSPRNRQGGYEQYF. V gene TRBV9 combines with J gene TRBJ2-7, with TRBD1 matching 7 bases. V lost 4 bases and J lost 4; bases outside the gene matches: 14. The CDR3 has 16 amino acids. The germline gives CDR1 SGDLS, CDR2 YYNGEE.

This clone was observed a single time. The chain couples TRBV6-5 to TRBJ2-7; D is unclear. The V end lost 2 bases, the J end lost 5 bases, and 13 bases lay between the germline ends. This CDR3 region has 14 residues. Germline values: CDR1 MNHEY, CDR2 SVGAGI. The CDR3 region is CASSYQNPQNEQYF. Here the CDR3 DNA reads TGTGCCAGCAGTTACCAGAACCCCCAGAACGAGCAGTACTTC.